These 2 T cell receptor beta chains were sequenced from one sample in a study of cytomegalovirus exposure and HLA in healthy donors. Primers: 60 Vbeta forward and 13 Jbeta reverse. Only in-frame clones appear in the TCRdb table, and some are missing; sequencing was by immunoSEQ multiplex PCR. The table lists about 160,000 clones, roughly 78% of them singletons. The sequencing sample was made of PBMCs. These receptors all stem from a man between 50 and 59 years old in good health and CMV-seropositive.

The rearrangement links TRBV5-4 to TRBJ2-1; TRBD1 is a possible D gene (6 bases). Per germline, CDR1 SGHNT and CDR2 YYREEE (reference sequence). The CDR3 totals 15 residues. The V end lost 3 bases, the J end lost 6 bases, and 16 bases lay between the germline ends. CDR3 in amino acids: CASSSNTDRFNEQFF. DNA of the CDR3: TGTGCCAGCAGCTCGAACACGGACAGATTCAATGAGCAGTTCTTC.

J is TRBJ2-3 and V is TRBV7-3, with 7 bases matching TRBD1. This CDR3 is built from 14 residues. J gave up 4 bases and V 1 base, and 2 bases lay outside the gene matches. Germline V gene sequence: CDR1 SGHTA, CDR2 FQGTGA. For the CDR3, the DNA is TGTGCCAGCAGCTTAAGTGGACAGGCAGATACGCAGTATTTT. Translated: CASSLSGQADTQYF. The full variable domain, with the rest looked up from reference TRBV7-3 and TRBJ2-3, is GAGVSQTPSNKVTEKGKYVELRCDPISGHTALYWYRQSLGQGPEFLIYFQGTGAADDSGLPNDRFFAVRPEGSVSTLKIQRTERGDSAVYLCASSLSGQADTQYFGPGTRLTVL.